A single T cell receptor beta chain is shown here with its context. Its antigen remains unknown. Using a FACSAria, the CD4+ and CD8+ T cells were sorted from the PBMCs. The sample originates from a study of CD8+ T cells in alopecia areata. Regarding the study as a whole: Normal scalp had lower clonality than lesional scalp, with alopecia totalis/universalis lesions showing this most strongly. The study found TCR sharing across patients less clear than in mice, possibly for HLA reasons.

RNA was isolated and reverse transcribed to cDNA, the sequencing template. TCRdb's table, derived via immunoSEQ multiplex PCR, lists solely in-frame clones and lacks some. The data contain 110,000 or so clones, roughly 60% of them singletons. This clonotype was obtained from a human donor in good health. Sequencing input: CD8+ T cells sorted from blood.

The chain's CDR3 is CASDGADTDTQYF. Here the CDR3 DNA reads TGTGCCAGCGACGGGGCCGACACAGATACGCAGTATTTT. The chain has TRBV2 and TRBJ2-3; D assignment may be TRBD1 or TRBD2 (5 bases each). V lost 8 bases to trimming and J lost 2 bases, with 11 bases between them. This CDR3 contains 13 residues. CDR1 is SNHLY, CDR2 FYNNEI, per germline.